The subject of this entry is one TCR beta chain. The data are from a study of blood T cell repertoires in COVID-19. Assay: immunoSEQ multiplex PCR; the TCRdb copy retains only in-frame clones and omits some. The table includes some 71,000 clones, about 90% detected once. V dropped 5 bases and J dropped 7 bases, with 12 bases sitting between them. This CDR3 contains 13 residues. CDR1 is MNHEY, CDR2 SMNVEV, per germline (reference sequence). The TCR was taken from a man in his forties or fifties with acute or convalescent COVID-19. This rearrangement joins TRBV27 to TRBJ1-5; D is undetermined. Source material: peripheral blood. CDR3 residues: CASSSLGTQPQHF. For the CDR3, the DNA is TGTGCCAGCAGTAGTCTGGGCACGCAGCCCCAGCATTTT.